The 22 T cell receptor beta chains given below trace back to one sample, sequenced in a study of early T cells in non-severe SARS-CoV-2 infection. TCRdb re-called the 5' RACE reads through MiXCR, storing one row per CDR3 protein. This repertoire shows about 77,000 distinct CDR3 sequences, 16% found once; its top ten account for approximately 2.6%. Sequences were obtained from whole blood. Source of these receptors: an adult who was a healthcare worker with PCR-confirmed SARS-CoV-2 infection or an uninfected control (not recorded which).

This rearrangement joins TRBV20-1 to TRBJ2-1; 7 bases align to TRBD2. Germline assignment: CDR1 DFQATT and CDR2 SNEGSKA (reference sequence). The V and J ends lost 0 bases and 1 base, in that order; junction bases with no gene match: 3. This CDR3 is built from 15 residues. The chain's CDR3 is CSARDFSGSYNEQFF. DNA for the CDR3: TGCAGTGCTAGAGATTTTAGCGGGTCCTACAATGAGCAGTTCTTC.

The rearrangement links TRBV25-1 to TRBJ1-2, with 8 bases fitting TRBD1. The V segment lost 2 bases and the J segment 10 bases; nucleotides outside the gene matches: 6. This CDR3 is built from 13 residues. Germline V gives CDR1 MGHDK, CDR2 SYGVNS. CDR3 DNA: TGTGCCAGCAGTGAACCGGGACAGGCCCACTACACCTTC. This sequence encodes CASSEPGQAHYTF.

This clonotype was recorded a few times. Here the CDR3 DNA reads TGCAGCGTTGGGATACTGCAGGGCGGGGAAGCTTTCTTT. It yields the protein CSVGILQGGEAFF. This chain links TRBV29-1 with TRBJ1-1; TRBD1 is a possible D gene (5 bases). The germline V and J ends were trimmed by 4 bases and 8 bases, with 17 bases remaining between them. CDR1 SQVTM and CDR2 ANQGSEA come from the germline V gene. The CDR3 covers 13 residues.

This chain joins TRBV28 and TRBJ2-7, with 8 bases lining up with TRBD2. Germline values: CDR1 MDHEN, CDR2 SYDVKM. V was pared by 5 bases and J by 6 bases, with 9 bases of the junction left unmatched. This CDR3 region has 14 residues. CDR3 in amino acids: CASSPTREGPEQYF. CDR3 sequence (DNA): TGTGCCAGCAGTCCCACCCGGGAGGGCCCCGAGCAGTACTTC. The full variable domain, rest sourced from reference TRBV28 and TRBJ2-7, is DVKVTQSSRYLVKRTGEKVFLECVQDMDHENMFWYRQDPGLGLRLIYFSYDVKMKEKGDIPEGYSVSREKKERFSLILESASTNQTSMYLCASSPTREGPEQYFGPGTRLTVT.

The rearrangement links TRBV7-2 to TRBJ2-3; 9 bases align to TRBD1. This CDR3 is 15 amino acids long. The V gene's germline CDR1 is SGHTA and CDR2 FQGNSA. V dropped 3 bases and J dropped 4; count of bases not matched to a gene: 5. CDR3 residues: CASSFGDRGSDTQYF. CDR3 in DNA: TGTGCCAGCAGCTTCGGAGACAGGGGGTCAGATACGCAGTATTTT.

This rearrangement joins TRBV2 to TRBJ2-3; the match to TRBD2 covers 8 bases. This CDR3 region has 14 residues. Germline assignment: CDR1 SNHLY and CDR2 FYNNEI. V trimming: 2 bases; J trimming: 6 bases; junction bases outside the gene matches: 4. The CDR3 nucleotides are TGTGCCAGCAGTGAACTAGCGGGTTCGGATACGCAGTATTTT. Encoded protein: CASSELAGSDTQYF.

This clonotype was counted a few times. The rearrangement uses TRBV25-1 and TRBJ2-7; 9 positions agree with TRBD1. Germline lookup yields CDR1 MGHDK and CDR2 SYGVNS. Losses at the gene ends were 2 bases for V and 1 base for J; bases not matched to a gene: 3. The CDR3 runs to 15 residues. CDR3: CASSEGQGISYEQYF. Written as DNA, the CDR3 is TGTGCCAGCAGTGAAGGACAGGGGATTTCCTACGAGCAGTACTTC.

This clonotype was observed a few times. This rearrangement joins TRBV5-4 to TRBJ1-5, with 11 bases lining up with TRBD1. V trimming: 5 bases; J trimming: 6 bases; junction bases outside the gene matches: 4. CDR1 is SGHNT, CDR2 YYREEE, per germline (reference sequence). The CDR3 is 14 amino acids. The CDR3 loop reads CASSPDRGLQPQHF. CDR3 DNA sequence: TGTGCCAGCAGTCCGGACAGGGGGCTTCAGCCCCAGCATTTT.

This clonotype was detected only a few times. The chain is built from TRBV6-5 and TRBJ2-4, with TRBD1 matching 7 bases. This CDR3 has 12 residues. Germline values: CDR1 MNHEY, CDR2 SVGAGI. The V segment lost 5 bases and the J segment 9 bases; nucleotides outside the gene matches: 4. The CDR3 protein is CASSQGVGIQYF. The CDR3 DNA reads as TGTGCCAGCAGTCAGGGGGTAGGCATTCAGTACTTC.

This clonotype has a count of ten or more. The V and J genes are TRBV12-3 or TRBV12-4 and TRBJ1-1; D is undetermined. The CDR3 totals 13 residues. Trimming cost V 6 bases and J 1 base, with 9 bases left between them. The CDR3 reads CASSLGGNTEAFF. CDR3 nucleotide sequence: TGTGCCAGCAGCTTGGGAGGGAACACTGAAGCTTTCTTT.

This clonotype was detected only a few times. This chain links TRBV12-3 or TRBV12-4 with TRBJ1-5; D is uncertain. CDR3 length: 13 residues. Trimming took off 5 bases at V and 3 bases at J, with 8 bases between the two ends. The CDR3, as DNA: TGTGCCAGCAGTACCAAGGACAATCAGCCCCAGCATTTT. It encodes CASSTKDNQPQHF.

The chain combines TRBV12-3 or TRBV12-4 with TRBJ2-3; 12 bases line up with TRBD2. V trimming: 2 bases; J trimming: 6 bases; junction bases outside the gene matches: 12. The CDR3 spans 18 residues. CDR3: CASSLSLASGRGADTQYF. The CDR3 DNA reads as TGTGCCAGCAGTTTATCGCTGGCTAGCGGGAGGGGTGCGGATACGCAGTATTTT.

The rearrangement joins TRBV12-3 or TRBV12-4 to TRBJ2-1; tentatively, D is TRBD1 (6 bases). The CDR3 runs to 14 residues. Trimming removed 1 base at V and 5 bases at J, with 9 bases between. The CDR3 region is CASSLVDRNNEQFF. CDR3 nucleotides: TGTGCCAGCAGTTTAGTGGACAGAAACAATGAGCAGTTCTTC.

This clonotype was observed a handful of times. The CDR3 region is CASSLVRTGETGELFF. The CDR3 nucleotides read TGTGCCAGCAGTTTAGTTCGGACAGGGGAAACCGGGGAGCTGTTTTTT. This chain links TRBV28 with TRBJ2-2, with 9 bases that match TRBD1. The V segment lost 2 bases and the J segment 5 bases; nucleotides outside the gene matches: 6. The CDR3 has 16 amino acids. Germline CDR1 and CDR2: MDHEN and SYDVKM.

J is TRBJ1-5 and V is TRBV30; no reliable D call. Trimming removed 1 base from V and 0 bases from J, with 10 bases in between. The germline V gene has CDR1 GTSNPN and CDR2 SVGIG (reference sequence). This CDR3 is built from 15 residues. CDR3 bases: TGTGCCTGGAGTGCGGGCCTTGGTAGCAATCAGCCCCAGCATTTT. As protein: CAWSAGLGSNQPQHF.

This clonotype was recorded many times. The V call is TRBV6-1, the J call TRBJ2-7; D not resolved. The V gene lost 6 bases and the J gene lost 3 bases, with 3 bases spanning the gap. CDR1 is MNHNS and CDR2 is SASEGT in the germline V gene. CDR3 length: 10 residues. CDR3 in DNA: TGTGCCAGCAGGGGCTACGAGCAGTACTTC. This encodes CASRGYEQYF.

V is TRBV11-1 and J is TRBJ1-2; D remains ambiguous. Germline CDR1 and CDR2: SGHAT and FQDESV (reference sequence). The CDR3 loop spans 14 amino acids. Trimming removed 5 bases at V and 2 bases at J, with 12 bases between. The CDR3 spells CASSPGKGNYGYTF. The CDR3, as DNA: TGTGCCAGCAGCCCTGGAAAGGGAAACTATGGCTACACCTTC.

The chain is built from TRBV12-3 or TRBV12-4 and TRBJ2-1; D is tentatively TRBD1 or TRBD2 (5 bases each). The CDR3 sequence is 17 residues long. Trimming removed 6 bases at V and 5 bases at J, with 23 bases between. In DNA form, the CDR3 reads TGTGCCAGCAGATTTACCGCCGGGACCCACGGCCACAATGAGCAGTTCTTC. Residues: CASRFTAGTHGHNEQFF.

V gene TRBV20-1 combines with J gene TRBJ2-1; 10 nucleotides match TRBD2. V lost 7 bases, J lost 4 bases, and 4 bases stayed unmatched. Per the germline V gene, CDR1 is DFQATT and CDR2 is SNEGSKA (reference sequence). The CDR3 has 13 residues. The DNA of the CDR3 is TGCAGTGTCTCTAGCGGGGGTTACAATGAGCAGTTCTTC. The encoded protein is CSVSSGGYNEQFF.

This sequence joins TRBV7-3 and TRBJ2-1, with TRBD2 matching over 13 bases. This CDR3 is built from 16 residues. CDR1 SGHTA and CDR2 FQGTGA come from the germline V gene. With 5 bases clipped from V and 9 bases from J, the junction kept 10 bases outside the gene matches. CDR3 region: CASSPQLAGGAVEQFF. The CDR3 DNA reads TGTGCCAGCAGCCCCCAACTAGCGGGAGGGGCCGTTGAGCAGTTCTTC.

This chain links TRBV7-6 with TRBJ2-6; D remains ambiguous. Germline CDR1 and CDR2: SGHVS and FNYEAQ. The CDR3 runs 14 residues. Trimming left V 4 bases short and J 2 bases short, with 6 bases between. DNA for the CDR3: TGTGCCAGCAGCTCTATAACTGGGGCCAACGTCCTGACTTTC. Translation gives CASSSITGANVLTF.

This clonotype showed up just a few times. The chain couples TRBV29-1 to TRBJ2-7, with D possibly being TRBD1 (5 bases). This CDR3 comprises 13 residues. The germline V gene encodes CDR1 SQVTM and CDR2 ANQGSEA. Trimming took 4 bases from V and 3 from J, leaving 13 bases between them. CDR3 in amino acids: CSVGASQGYEQYF. In DNA, the CDR3 is TGCAGCGTTGGGGCCAGCCAGGGCTACGAGCAGTACTTC.